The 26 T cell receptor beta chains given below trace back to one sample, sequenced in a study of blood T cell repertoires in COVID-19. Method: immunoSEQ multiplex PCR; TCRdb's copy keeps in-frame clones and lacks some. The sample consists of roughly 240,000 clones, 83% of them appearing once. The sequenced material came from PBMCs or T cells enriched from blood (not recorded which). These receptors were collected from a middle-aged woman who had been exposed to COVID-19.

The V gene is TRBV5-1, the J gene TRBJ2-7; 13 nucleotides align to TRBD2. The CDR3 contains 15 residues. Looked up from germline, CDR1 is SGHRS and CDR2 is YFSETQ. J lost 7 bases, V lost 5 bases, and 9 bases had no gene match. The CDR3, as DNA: TGCGCCAGCAGTGGACTAGCGGGGGTATCAAGGGAGCAGTACTTC. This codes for CASSGLAGVSREQYF. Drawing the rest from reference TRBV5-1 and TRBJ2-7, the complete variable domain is KAGVTQTPRYLIKTRGQQVTLSCSPISGHRSVSWYQQTPGQGLQFLFEYFSETQRNKGNFPGRFSGRQFSNSRSEMNVSTLELGDSALYLCASSGLAGVSREQYFGPGTRLTVT.

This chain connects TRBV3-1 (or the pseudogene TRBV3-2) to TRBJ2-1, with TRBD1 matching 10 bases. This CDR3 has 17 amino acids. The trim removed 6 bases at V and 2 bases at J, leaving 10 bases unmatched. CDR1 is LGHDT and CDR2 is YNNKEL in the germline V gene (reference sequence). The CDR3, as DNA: TGTGCCAGCAGGCACGGACAGGGGGGGGGTCCCTACAATGAGCAGTTCTTC. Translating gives CASRHGQGGGPYNEQFF.

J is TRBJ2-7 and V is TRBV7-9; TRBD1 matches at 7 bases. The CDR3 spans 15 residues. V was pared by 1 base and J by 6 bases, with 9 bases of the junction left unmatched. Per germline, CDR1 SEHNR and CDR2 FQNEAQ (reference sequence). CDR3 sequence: CASSLGYRGRGEQYF. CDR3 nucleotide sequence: TGTGCCAGCAGCTTAGGTTACAGGGGAAGAGGCGAGCAGTACTTC. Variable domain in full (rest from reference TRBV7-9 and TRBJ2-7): DTGVSQNPRHKITKRGQNVTFRCDPISEHNRLYWYRQTLGQGPEFLTYFQNEAQLEKSRLLSDRFSAERPKGSFSTLEIQRTEQGDSAMYLCASSLGYRGRGEQYFGPGTRLTVT.

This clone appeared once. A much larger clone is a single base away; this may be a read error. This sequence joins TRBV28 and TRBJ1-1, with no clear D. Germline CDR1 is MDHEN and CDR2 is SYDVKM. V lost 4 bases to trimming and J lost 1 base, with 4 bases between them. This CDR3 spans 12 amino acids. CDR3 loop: CASSSGNTEAFF. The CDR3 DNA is TGTGCCAGCAGTTCCGGGAACACTGAAGCTTTCTTT.

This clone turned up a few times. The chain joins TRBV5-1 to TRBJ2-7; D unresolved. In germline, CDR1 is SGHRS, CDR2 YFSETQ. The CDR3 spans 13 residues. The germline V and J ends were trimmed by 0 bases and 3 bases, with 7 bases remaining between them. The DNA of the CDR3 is TGCGCCAGCAGCTTGGGGCCGGGCTACGAGCAGTACTTC. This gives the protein CASSLGPGYEQYF.

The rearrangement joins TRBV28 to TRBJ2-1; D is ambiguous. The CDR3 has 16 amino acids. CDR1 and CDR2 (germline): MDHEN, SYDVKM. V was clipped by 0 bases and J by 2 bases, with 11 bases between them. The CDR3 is CASSLWGSRTYNEQFF. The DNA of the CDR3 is TGTGCCAGCAGTTTATGGGGTAGCCGGACCTACAATGAGCAGTTCTTC.

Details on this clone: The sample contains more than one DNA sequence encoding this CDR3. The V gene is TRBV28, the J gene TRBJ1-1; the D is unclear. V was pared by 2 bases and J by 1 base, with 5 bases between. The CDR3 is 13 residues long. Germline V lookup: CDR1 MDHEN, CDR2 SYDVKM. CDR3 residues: CASSLPGNTEAFF. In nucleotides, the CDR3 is TGTGCCAGCAGTTTACCAGGGAACACTGAAGCTTTCTTT.

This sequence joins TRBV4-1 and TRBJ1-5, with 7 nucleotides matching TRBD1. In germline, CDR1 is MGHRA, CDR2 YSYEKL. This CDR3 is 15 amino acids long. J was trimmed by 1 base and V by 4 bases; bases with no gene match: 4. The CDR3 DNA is TGCGCCAGCAGCCGAGTACAGGGGAGCAATCAGCCCCAGCATTTT. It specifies CASSRVQGSNQPQHF.

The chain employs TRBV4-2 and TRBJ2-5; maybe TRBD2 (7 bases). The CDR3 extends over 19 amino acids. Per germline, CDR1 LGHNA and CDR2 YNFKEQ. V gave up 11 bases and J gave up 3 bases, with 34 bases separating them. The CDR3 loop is CAGPLAWGGPVGSKETQYF. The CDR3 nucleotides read TGTGCCGGACCTCTAGCGTGGGGGGGCCCCGTCGGGTCCAAAGAGACCCAGTACTTC.

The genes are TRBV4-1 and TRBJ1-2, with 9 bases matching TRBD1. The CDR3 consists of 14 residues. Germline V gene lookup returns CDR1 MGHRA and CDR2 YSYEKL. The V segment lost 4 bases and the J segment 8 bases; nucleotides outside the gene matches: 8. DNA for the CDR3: TGCGCCAGCAGCCCAACGGGACAGGGAGCCGGCTACACCTTC. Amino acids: CASSPTGQGAGYTF.

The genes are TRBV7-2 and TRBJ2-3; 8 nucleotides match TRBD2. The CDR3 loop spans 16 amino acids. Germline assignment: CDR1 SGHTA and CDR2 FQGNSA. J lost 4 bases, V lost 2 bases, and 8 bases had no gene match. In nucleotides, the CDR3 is TGTGCCAGCAGCTTAAGAGCGGGGGATTTCGCAGATACGCAGTATTTT. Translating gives CASSLRAGDFADTQYF.

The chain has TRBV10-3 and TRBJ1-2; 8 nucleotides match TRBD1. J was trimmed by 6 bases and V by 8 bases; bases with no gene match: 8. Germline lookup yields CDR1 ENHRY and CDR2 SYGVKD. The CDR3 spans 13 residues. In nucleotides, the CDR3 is TGTGCCATCCGAGGGACAGGTGGAGATGGCTACACCTTC. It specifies CAIRGTGGDGYTF.

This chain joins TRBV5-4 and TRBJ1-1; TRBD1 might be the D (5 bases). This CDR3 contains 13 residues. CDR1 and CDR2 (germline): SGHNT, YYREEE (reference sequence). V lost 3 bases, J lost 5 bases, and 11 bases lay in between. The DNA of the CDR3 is TGTGCCAGCAGCTCAGGGATTTTGACTGAAGCTTTCTTT. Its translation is CASSSGILTEAFF.

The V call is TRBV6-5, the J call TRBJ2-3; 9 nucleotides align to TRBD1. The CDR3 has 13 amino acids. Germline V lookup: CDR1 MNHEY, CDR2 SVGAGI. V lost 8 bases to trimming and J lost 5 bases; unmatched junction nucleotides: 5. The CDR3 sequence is CASRRTGEDTQYF. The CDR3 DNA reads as TGTGCCAGCCGCCGGACAGGGGAAGATACGCAGTATTTT.

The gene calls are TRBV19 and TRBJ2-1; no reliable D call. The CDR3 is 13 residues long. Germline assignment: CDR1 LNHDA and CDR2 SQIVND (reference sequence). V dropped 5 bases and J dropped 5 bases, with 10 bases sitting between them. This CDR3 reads CASSYGRNNEQFF. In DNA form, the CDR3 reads TGTGCCAGTAGTTACGGCAGGAACAATGAGCAGTTCTTC.

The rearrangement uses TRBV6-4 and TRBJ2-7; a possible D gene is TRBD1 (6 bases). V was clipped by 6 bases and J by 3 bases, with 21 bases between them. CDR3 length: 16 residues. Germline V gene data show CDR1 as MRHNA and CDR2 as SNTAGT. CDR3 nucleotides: TGTGCCAGCAGCCCCGTATCCGGACAGAGCCTCTACGAGCAGTACTTC. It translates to CASSPVSGQSLYEQYF.

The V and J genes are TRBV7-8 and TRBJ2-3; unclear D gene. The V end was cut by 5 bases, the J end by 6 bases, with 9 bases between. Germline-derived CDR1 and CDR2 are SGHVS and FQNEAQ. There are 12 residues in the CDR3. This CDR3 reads CASSPGLDTQYF. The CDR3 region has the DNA TGTGCCAGCAGCCCCGGGTTGGATACGCAGTATTTT.

The DNA of the CDR3 is TGTGCCAGCAGCTTAGTGGGGGGGGCTGACTACGAGCAGTACTTC. Its protein product is CASSLVGGADYEQYF. The rearrangement uses TRBV7-6 and TRBJ2-7; D is perhaps TRBD2 (7 bases). Germline V gene lookup returns CDR1 SGHVS and CDR2 FNYEAQ. V was pared by 1 base and J by 3 bases, with 13 bases between. The CDR3 runs 15 residues. Full variable domain (missing parts from reference TRBV7-6 and TRBJ2-7): GAGVSQSPRYKVTKRGQDVALRCDPISGHVSLYWYRQALGQGPEFLTYFNYEAQQDKSGLPNDRFSAERPEGSISTLTIQRTEQRDSAMYRCASSLVGGADYEQYFGPGTRLTVT.

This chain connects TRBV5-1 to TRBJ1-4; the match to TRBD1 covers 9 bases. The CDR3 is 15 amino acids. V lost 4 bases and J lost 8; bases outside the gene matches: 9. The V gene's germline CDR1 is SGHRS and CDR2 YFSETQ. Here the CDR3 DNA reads TGCGCCAGCAGCACGCAGGGACAGGGCGGCGAAAAACTGTTTTTT. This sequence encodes CASSTQGQGGEKLFF.

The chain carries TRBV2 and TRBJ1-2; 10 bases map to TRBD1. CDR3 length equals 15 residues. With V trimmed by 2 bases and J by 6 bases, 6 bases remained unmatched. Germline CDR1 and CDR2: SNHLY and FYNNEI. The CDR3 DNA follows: TGTGCCAGCAGTGAACCCCCCGGACAGGGGGATGGCTACACCTTC. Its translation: CASSEPPGQGDGYTF.

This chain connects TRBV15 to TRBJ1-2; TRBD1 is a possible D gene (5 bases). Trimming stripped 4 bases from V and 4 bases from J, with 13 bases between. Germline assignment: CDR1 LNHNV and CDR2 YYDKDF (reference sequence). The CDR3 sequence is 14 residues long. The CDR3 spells CATSTRQFPYGYTF. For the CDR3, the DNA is TGTGCCACCAGCACCCGACAGTTTCCCTATGGCTACACCTTC.

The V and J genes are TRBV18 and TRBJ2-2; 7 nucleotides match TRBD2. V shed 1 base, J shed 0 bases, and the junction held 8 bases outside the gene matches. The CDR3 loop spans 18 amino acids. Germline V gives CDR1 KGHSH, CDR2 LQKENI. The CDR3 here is CASSPQQTAGTNTGELFF. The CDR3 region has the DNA TGTGCCAGCTCACCACAACAGACAGCGGGGACGAACACCGGGGAGCTGTTTTTT. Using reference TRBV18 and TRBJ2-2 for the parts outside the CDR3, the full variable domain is NAGVMQNPRHLVRRRGQEARLRCSPMKGHSHVYWYRQLPEEGLKFMVYLQKENIIDESGMPKERFSAEFPKEGPSILRIQQVVRGDSAAYFCASSPQQTAGTNTGELFFGEGSRLTVL.

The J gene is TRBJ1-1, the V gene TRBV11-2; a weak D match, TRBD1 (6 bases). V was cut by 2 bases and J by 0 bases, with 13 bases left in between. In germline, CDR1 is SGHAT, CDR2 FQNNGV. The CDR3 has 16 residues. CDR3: CASSLRQDPMNTEAFF. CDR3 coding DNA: TGTGCCAGCAGCTTAAGACAGGACCCCATGAACACTGAAGCTTTCTTT.

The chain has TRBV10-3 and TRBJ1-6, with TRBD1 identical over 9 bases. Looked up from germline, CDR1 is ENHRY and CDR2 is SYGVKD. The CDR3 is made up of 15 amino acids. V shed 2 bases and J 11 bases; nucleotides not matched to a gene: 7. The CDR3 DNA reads TGTGCCATCAGTGAGAATTTAAGGACAGGGGCACCCCTCCACTTT. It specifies CAISENLRTGAPLHF.

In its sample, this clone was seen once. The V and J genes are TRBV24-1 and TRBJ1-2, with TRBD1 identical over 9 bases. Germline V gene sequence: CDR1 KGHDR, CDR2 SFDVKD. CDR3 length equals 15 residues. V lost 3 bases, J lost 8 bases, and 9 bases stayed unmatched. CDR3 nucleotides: TGTGCCACCAGTGATCCAAAACAGGGGGCGGAGGGCTACACCTTC. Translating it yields CATSDPKQGAEGYTF.

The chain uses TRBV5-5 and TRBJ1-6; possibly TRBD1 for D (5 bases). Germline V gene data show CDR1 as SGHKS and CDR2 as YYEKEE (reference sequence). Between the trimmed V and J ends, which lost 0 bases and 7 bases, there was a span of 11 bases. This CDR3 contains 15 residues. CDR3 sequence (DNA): TGTGCCAGCAGCTTGGCGACGGGGGTCAATTCACCCCTCCACTTT. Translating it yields CASSLATGVNSPLHF.